In this sample, the clone carrying this T cell receptor (beta chain) turned up a few times. The sample belongs to a study of regulatory T cells in long-lasting Graves disease. Between the trimmed V and J ends, which lost 4 bases and 8 bases, there was a span of 17 bases. Germline CDR1 and CDR2: GTSNPN and SVGIG (reference sequence). The CDR3 spans 13 residues. As to time point: newly diagnosed GD, antithyroid drugs for less than 3 months. Preparation of the TCR library used RNA extracted from PBMCs. Arm-PCR of CDR3 regions with iRepertoire HTBI primers generated TCR beta libraries. A single record per CDR3 protein comes from TCRdb applying MiXCR to the multiplex PCR reads. The table shows roughly 560,000 distinct CDR3 sequences, with about 16% occurring only once. These data were likewise used in another study, on T cells in Graves' hyperthyroidism and ophthalmopathy.

The receptor was isolated from a woman aged 35 to 59 with Graves disease. This specimen consisted of peripheral blood mononuclear cells (PBMCs), obtained at new diagnosis, from a patient treated with antithyroid drugs. The chain joins TRBV30 to TRBJ1-2; D is perhaps TRBD1 (5 bases). The CDR3 nucleotides are TGTGCCTGGACCCAGGGCAGCTGGTGGGGCTACACCTTC. Its protein is CAWTQGSWWGYTF.